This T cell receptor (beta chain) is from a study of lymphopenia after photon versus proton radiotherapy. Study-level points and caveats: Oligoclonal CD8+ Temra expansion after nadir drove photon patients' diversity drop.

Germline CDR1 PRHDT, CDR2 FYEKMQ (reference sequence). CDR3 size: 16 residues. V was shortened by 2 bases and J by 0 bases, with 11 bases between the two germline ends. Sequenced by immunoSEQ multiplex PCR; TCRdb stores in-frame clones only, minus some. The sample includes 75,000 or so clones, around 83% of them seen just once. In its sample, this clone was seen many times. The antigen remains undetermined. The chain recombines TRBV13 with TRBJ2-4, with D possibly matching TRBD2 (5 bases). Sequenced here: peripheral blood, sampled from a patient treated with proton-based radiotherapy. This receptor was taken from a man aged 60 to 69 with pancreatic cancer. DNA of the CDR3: TGTGCCAGCAGCTTAAGTAGGGAGCTAGCCAAAAACATTCAGTACTTC. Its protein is CASSLSRELAKNIQYF.